The present TCR beta chain was sequenced within a study of shared clonotypes between healthy human individuals. Study-wide findings and caveats: Estimated richness values were generally larger in naive subsets than in memory subsets.

Here immunoSEQ multiplex PCR was the method, and the copy in TCRdb shows in-frame clones only, minus some. The table records millions of clones, around 93% of them present only once. Details on this clone: The antigen remains undetermined.

Germline V lookup: CDR1 SGHTS, CDR2 YDEGEE. V dropped 2 bases and J dropped 0 bases, with 15 bases sitting between them. The CDR3 loop spans 17 amino acids. In the naive CD8 group, cells lacked CD45RO and were positively selected for CCR7, so terminally differentiated effector memory CD45RA+ cells were left out. The rearrangement links TRBV5-8 to TRBJ1-5, with a possible D match to TRBD1 (5 bases). The sequencing sample was made of naive CD8+ T cells from PBMCs. The sequence came from a man in his late teens or twenties in good health. Some clones in this sample may be carry-over from other donors' samples. CDR3 nucleotide sequence: TGTGCCAGCAGCTTTCTGCAGGGCCAATATAGCAATCAGCCCCAGCATTTT. Protein: CASSFLQGQYSNQPQHF.